This passage covers 19 T cell receptor beta chains from one sample sequenced in a study of T cell changes during pregnancy in multiple sclerosis (dated by TCRdb to about 2019). The library came from the immunoSEQ multiplex PCR assay. The source is immuneACCESS, and TCRdb retained only in-frame sequences with V and J called. Part of the clones is not carried over; for the studies checked, unresolved V genes explain less than half of this, and the remainder is unexplained. The table for this sample lists around 50,000 clones; around nine tenths of them were counted only once. The ten largest account for 5.3% of the sample. The sample taken for sequencing was peripheral blood from another person, used as feeder cells. All receptors derive from a human donor whose cells served as feeder cells for cultures in a pregnancy study.

The J gene is TRBJ2-1, the V gene TRBV10-3; 7 nucleotides agree with TRBD1. Germline CDR1 and CDR2: ENHRY and SYGVKD. CDR3 length: 16 residues. Germline trimming cut 0 bases from V and 3 bases from J; bases unmatched to any gene: 5. In DNA, the CDR3 is TGTGCCATCAGTGAGTCGACAGGGTGGTACTACAATGAGCAGTTCTTC. Translation gives CAISESTGWYYNEQFF.

This rearrangement joins TRBV9 to TRBJ2-7; D ambiguous. The germline gives CDR1 SGDLS, CDR2 YYNGEE. V dropped 0 bases and J dropped 0 bases, with 7 bases sitting between them. The CDR3 sequence is 14 residues long. The CDR3 region has the DNA TGTGCCAGCAGCGTAGATGGGAACTCCTACGAGCAGTACTTC. Translated, it gives CASSVDGNSYEQYF.

The V and J genes are TRBV7-2 and TRBJ2-7; 7 bases line up with TRBD2. The J segment lost 5 bases and the V segment lost 2 bases, leaving 12 bases of the junction unmatched. CDR1 is SGHTA, CDR2 FQGNSA, per germline. The CDR3 has 16 amino acids. CDR3 DNA: TGTGCCAGCAGCTTAAGGGCGGGAGAAGGGGTTCACGAGCAGTACTTC. This sequence encodes CASSLRAGEGVHEQYF.

This rearrangement joins TRBV19 to TRBJ2-2; D possibly corresponds to TRBD2 (6 bases). CDR1 LNHDA and CDR2 SQIVND come from the germline V gene (reference sequence). With 6 bases removed from V and 7 bases from J, the gap between germline ends came to 9 bases. This CDR3 has 12 amino acids. CDR3 residues: CASRGGVGELFF. Here the CDR3 DNA reads TGTGCCAGTAGGGGCGGGGTCGGGGAGCTGTTTTTT.

This clone has just a few counts. The CDR3 sequence is CASRLSPYNSPLHF. The CDR3 DNA follows: TGTGCCAGCAGATTAAGTCCATATAATTCACCCCTCCACTTT. The chain combines TRBV2 with TRBJ1-6; no firm D call. The CDR3 sequence is 14 residues long. V lost 6 bases and J 4 bases, leaving 10 bases between the germline ends. Per the germline V gene, CDR1 is SNHLY and CDR2 is FYNNEI.

The chain is built from TRBV7-9 and TRBJ1-2, with D hard to call. V was cut by 5 bases and J by 5 bases, with 12 bases left in between. This CDR3 is 13 amino acids long. Germline lookup yields CDR1 SEHNR and CDR2 FQNEAQ (reference sequence). The DNA for the CDR3 is TGTGCCAGCAGCCCCCAGGAAGTTTATGGCTACACCTTC. This translates into CASSPQEVYGYTF.

In this sample, this clone turned up once. The chain is built from TRBV29-1 and TRBJ1-1; D is perhaps TRBD1 (6 bases). The CDR3 consists of 13 residues. Germline lookup yields CDR1 SQVTM and CDR2 ANQGSEA. V shed 7 bases and J shed 10 bases, with 22 bases lying between them. CDR3 sequence reads: CSASQGFRAGAFF. CDR3 nucleotides: TGCAGCGCTTCACAGGGATTCCGGGCGGGAGCTTTCTTT.

The table lists this clone with a few counts. The chain links TRBV10-3 to TRBJ1-1; D possibly corresponds to TRBD1 (5 bases). The CDR3 has 13 residues. The V gene's germline CDR1 is ENHRY and CDR2 SYGVKD. Trimming cost V 5 bases and J 5 bases, with 12 bases left between them. The CDR3 sequence is CAISSGTGTEAFF. CDR3 nucleotides: TGTGCCATCAGTTCAGGGACGGGTACTGAAGCTTTCTTT.

V is TRBV5-1 and J is TRBJ1-1, with D maybe TRBD1 (5 bases). The germline V and J ends were trimmed by 3 bases and 4 bases, with 10 bases remaining between them. The V gene's germline CDR1 is SGHRS and CDR2 YFSETQ. The CDR3 has 13 amino acids. The CDR3 is CASSSRGGTEAFF. The CDR3 DNA reads as TGCGCCAGCAGCTCCCGGGGGGGCACTGAAGCTTTCTTT.

The chain links TRBV7-9 to TRBJ1-2; D remains ambiguous. This CDR3 has 15 residues. Germline loops: CDR1 SEHNR, CDR2 FQNEAQ (reference sequence). Trimming left V 2 bases short and J 4 bases short, with 14 bases between. CDR3 in DNA: TGTGCCAGCAGCTTACCCCAACCGGGCCCCTATGGCTACACCTTC. Residues: CASSLPQPGPYGYTF.

The rearrangement uses TRBV5-1 and TRBJ2-1; no clear D. V shed 1 base and J shed 5 bases, with 10 bases lying between them. There are 14 residues in the CDR3. Germline V gives CDR1 SGHRS, CDR2 YFSETQ. This CDR3 is CASSLYNEDNEQFF. The CDR3 nucleotides read TGCGCCAGCAGCTTGTATAACGAGGACAATGAGCAGTTCTTC.

The chain couples TRBV5-1 to TRBJ1-2; 7 bases fit TRBD1. CDR1 and CDR2 from the germline V gene are SGHRS and YFSETQ. The CDR3 totals 16 residues. V lost 1 base and J lost 7; bases outside the gene matches: 13. The CDR3 protein is CASSLTTTGRSSGYTF. The DNA of the CDR3 is TGCGCCAGCAGCTTGACGACGACAGGGAGGTCATCTGGCTACACCTTC.

This rearrangement joins TRBV9 to TRBJ2-2, with D tentatively TRBD1 (5 bases). Germline V lookup: CDR1 SGDLS, CDR2 YYNGEE. This CDR3 spans 13 amino acids. Trimming shortened V by 0 bases and J by 7 bases, and 7 bases separated the two germline ends. The chain's CDR3 is CASSVGQGGELFF. Written as DNA, the CDR3 is TGTGCCAGCAGCGTAGGGCAGGGCGGGGAGCTGTTTTTT.

The chain links TRBV28 to TRBJ2-7; 7 nucleotides agree with TRBD2. The germline CDR1 and CDR2 sequences are MDHEN and SYDVKM. There are 14 residues in the CDR3. The ends lost 3 bases at V and 6 bases at J; junction bases unmatched: 8. The CDR3 sequence: CASSFPGTNLEQYF. As DNA, the CDR3 is TGTGCCAGCAGTTTCCCTGGGACTAACCTCGAGCAGTACTTC.

V and J are TRBV6-1 and TRBJ1-1; D is unresolved. CDR1 MNHNS and CDR2 SASEGT come from the germline V gene. CDR3 size: 13 residues. The ends were cut back, 6 bases at V and 1 base at J, with 9 bases in the middle. The CDR3, as DNA: TGTGCCAGCAGCAGAAACGAGAACACTGAAGCTTTCTTT. This codes for CASSRNENTEAFF.

The table lists this clone with a count of one. DNA of the CDR3: TGTGCCAGCAGCTTAGGGGACAGACTGAACACTGAAGCTTTCTTT. Its translation: CASSLGDRLNTEAFF. This chain links TRBV7-9 with TRBJ1-1, with TRBD1 matching over 7 bases. Germline V gene sequence: CDR1 SEHNR, CDR2 FQNEAQ (reference sequence). V was pared by 1 base and J by 0 bases, with 2 bases of the junction left unmatched. The CDR3 runs to 15 residues.

The chain joins TRBV6-5 to TRBJ2-3; D unresolved. The CDR3 loop spans 15 amino acids. V lost 7 bases and J 0 bases, leaving 14 bases between the germline ends. CDR1 and CDR2 from the germline V gene are MNHEY and SVGAGI. CDR3 residues: CASTPGGTSTDTQYF. CDR3 coding DNA: TGTGCCAGCACCCCCGGCGGCACTAGCACAGATACGCAGTATTTT.

V is TRBV4-1 and J is TRBJ2-3; D gene ambiguous. V was shortened by 0 bases and J by 7 bases, with 14 bases between the two germline ends. The CDR3 spans 15 residues. Per the germline V gene, CDR1 is MGHRA and CDR2 is YSYEKL. In DNA, the CDR3 is TGCGCCAGCAGCCAAGAGAAATCCTCGTTGTATACGCAGTATTTT. Translated, it gives CASSQEKSSLYTQYF.

This clone turned up a few times. This chain joins TRBV30 and TRBJ1-3; D unclear. V was pared by 0 bases and J by 0 bases, with 9 bases between. Germline-derived CDR1 and CDR2 are GTSNPN and SVGIG (reference sequence). The CDR3 totals 15 residues. CDR3 bases: TGTGCCTGGAGTGTACCTGGATTCTCTGGAAACACCATATATTTT. Translated, it gives CAWSVPGFSGNTIYF.